This T cell receptor beta chain was observed in a study of identical twins' blood T cells. Study in general: Some 50 million reads covered about 6 alpha-chain and about 6 beta-chain libraries.

Both ends of each TCR cDNA library bore sample-specific barcodes. MiXCR, applied by TCRdb to the 5' RACE reads, yields one record per CDR3 protein. The sample has hundreds of thousands of distinct CDR3 sequences, approximately 30% seen once. The three twin pairs were reared together, likely meeting the same infections. This clonotype was seen a few times. The antigen is not known. Study observations and caveats: Shared environment remains a possible cause of twin similarity.

This CDR3 spans 15 amino acids. CDR1 and CDR2 from the germline V gene are DFQATT and SNEGSKA (reference sequence). V was pared by 5 bases and J by 5 bases, with 11 bases of the junction left unmatched. The chain is built from TRBV20-1 and TRBJ1-4, with TRBD1 matching over 7 bases. The specimen was PBMCs. The clonotype comes from a woman aged 18 to 55 in good health. CDR3 loop: CSAGQAGDENEKLFF. CDR3 DNA: TGCAGTGCTGGACAGGCCGGGGACGAAAATGAAAAACTGTTTTTT.